Listed here is a single TCR beta chain. These data belong to a study of blood T cell repertoires in COVID-19. Data came from immunoSEQ multiplex PCR; TCRdb stores just in-frame clones and leaves some out. The sample holds approximately 80,000 clones; 78% are singletons and the top ten take about a sixth. V lost 4 bases to trimming and J lost 1 base, with 9 bases between them. The germline gives CDR1 SGHNT, CDR2 YENEEA. There are 14 residues in the CDR3. V usage is TRBV11-3 and J usage is TRBJ2-3; D is ambiguous. The receptor was isolated from a human donor in a cohort sampled during active COVID-19. Sequencing used peripheral blood. The CDR3 sequence is CASSSHQGTDTQYF. Here the CDR3 DNA reads TGTGCCAGCAGCTCACACCAGGGCACAGATACGCAGTATTTT.